The 11 T cell receptor beta chains below were found in one sample sequenced in a study of T cells expressing NK-cell markers. TCRdb processed the 5' RACE reads again and assigns one entry to each CDR3 protein, with no DNA. Its listing shows a few hundred thousand distinct CDR3 sequences. Sequencing was done on a sample of blood T cells: a sorted CD56 or NKG2C T cell subset, CD4+ or CD8+ T cells, or bulk PBMC T cells (not recorded which). The receptors here all came from a man in his late teens or twenties in good health.

CDR3 amino acids: CASSPSYEREGDEQFF. The V call is TRBV3-1, the J call TRBJ2-1; TCRdb names TRBD2, which stays unverified in the absence of DNA. The CDR3 totals 16 residues. The germline V gene encodes CDR1 LGHDT and CDR2 YNNKEL (reference sequence).

The rearrangement uses TRBV5-5 and TRBJ1-2; TCRdb's D call of TRBD1 is untestable without DNA. Germline V CDR1 and CDR2: SGHKS, YYEKEE (reference sequence). The CDR3 consists of 15 residues. CDR3 sequence reads: CASRTGTGGVYGYTF.

V is TRBV20-1 and J is TRBJ1-2; TCRdb designates TRBD1, a call that cannot be tested without DNA. This CDR3 is built from 16 residues. Per the germline V gene, CDR1 is DFQATT and CDR2 is SNEGSKA (reference sequence). CDR3 sequence: CSARDTQGRTLYGYTF.

V usage is TRBV5-1 and J usage is TRBJ2-1; TCRdb picks TRBD2, but there is no DNA to check that call. Germline loops: CDR1 SGHRS, CDR2 YFSETQ. The CDR3 runs to 15 residues. The CDR3 is CASSVAGVYYNEQFF.

CDR3 in amino acids: CASSQVTGPEQFF. This sequence joins TRBV4-3 and TRBJ2-1; with no DNA, the TCRdb D assignment of TRBD1 cannot be verified. Germline V CDR1 and CDR2: LGHNA, YSLEER. The CDR3 consists of 13 residues.

This rearrangement joins TRBV5-4 to TRBJ2-1; TCRdb returns TRBD2, unconfirmable since there is no DNA. Germline V CDR1 and CDR2: SGHNT, YYREEE (reference sequence). The CDR3 extends over 15 amino acids. CDR3 protein: CASSFSGINYNEQFF.

This chain uses TRBV20-1 with TRBJ2-1. CDR3 length: 15 residues. The germline V gene has CDR1 DFQATT and CDR2 SNEGSKA (reference sequence). CDR3 protein: CSASFLREGLNEQFF.

The V gene is TRBV6-5, the J gene TRBJ1-6. The CDR3 spans 12 residues. Looked up from germline, CDR1 is MNHEY and CDR2 is SVGAGI. CDR3 amino acids: CASSSGSVPLHF.

V and J are TRBV25-1 and TRBJ1-1; TCRdb proposes TRBD1, but this gene call is untestable without DNA. Germline V lookup: CDR1 MGHDK, CDR2 SYGVNS. The CDR3 has 15 amino acids. CDR3 protein: CASSESRGSNTEAFF.

The V and J genes are TRBV30 and TRBJ2-7; TCRdb's D gene call, TRBD1, goes unchecked for lack of DNA. The CDR3 is 14 amino acids. Germline V gene data show CDR1 as GTSNPN and CDR2 as SVGIG (reference sequence). CDR3: CAWSVLGARAEQYF.

This chain links TRBV27 with TRBJ2-1; TCRdb designates TRBD1, a call that cannot be tested without DNA. This CDR3 spans 12 amino acids. Germline lookup yields CDR1 MNHEY and CDR2 SMNVEV (reference sequence). The CDR3 reads CASSTNWGMRFF.